This T cell receptor beta chain was identified in a study of identical twins. In TCRdb, the 5' RACE reads were re-called with MiXCR into one record per CDR3 protein. The sample has approximately 500,000 distinct CDR3 sequences, 20% to 25% seen once. The data were also submitted as part of a second study, on T cells expressing NK-cell markers. Per that paper: It is unclear if expanded NKG2C-expressing clones target HCMV antigens.

The origin of this receptor is a woman aged 18-29 years in good health. Sequencing was performed on CD4+ T cells sorted from blood.

The chain's CDR3 is CAITTGGRDSPLHF. CDR3 in DNA: TGTGCCATCACGACAGGCGGTCGGGATTCACCCCTCCACTTT. The chain recombines TRBV10-3 with TRBJ1-6; a possible D gene is TRBD1 (6 bases). The CDR3 loop spans 14 amino acids. Per the germline V gene, CDR1 is ENHRY and CDR2 is SYGVKD. Trimming removed 7 bases from V and 8 bases from J, with 15 bases in between.